This entry describes one TCR beta chain. What this receptor recognizes is not known. Base qualities are not recorded, but no much larger clone differs from it by a single base. The sample belongs to a study of cytomegalovirus exposure and HLA in healthy donors (dated by TCRdb to 2015 to 2018). At the level of the whole study: According to an earlier analysis of a few hundred of the donors, roughly 180 million T cells yielded 95 million to 140 million unique TCR beta sequences and approximately 300 Gb of sequence data. Of the 300 to 500 genotyped donors, 70% to 90% were placed in the genetic ancestry cluster associated with self-reported Caucasian donors. In a later analysis, previously published TCR beta repertoires from some 640 donors were re-analyzed and high-resolution HLA genotyping was added so that TCR occurrence patterns could be studied. Besides the first cohort of 550 to 750 subjects, a separate validation cohort made up of 120 or so different subjects was used. The study combined high-throughput TCR immunosequencing, statistical association of individual TCRs with disease status, and machine learning to predict cytomegalovirus infection status. Every discovery cohort repertoire had been produced on one sequencing platform. To decide whether each TCR beta V gene segment behaved as functional or pseudogenic, an earlier analysis of some 600 of the donors relied on high-throughput TCR beta sequencing. Donor age, sex, ethnicity and CMV serostatus were compiled together with the repertoire data. The study used immunosequencing to profile the T cell repertoires of several hundred subjects and linked those repertoires to cytomegalovirus serostatus. Rather than using new phenotypic data, the later analysis identified candidate immune exposures from TCR beta sequences and from how often those sequences occurred across donors. HLA typing covered class I and class II loci at four-digit resolution. Because of strong linkage in the cohort, roughly five DR-DQ haplotypes were treated as single units for association and clustering. Genome-wide SNP genotypes for about 55% of the 666 donors were used in a later genetic analysis, which treated that subset as a discovery cohort. Typing coverage differed by locus: A, B, C, DRB1 and DQB1 were typed in about 629-640 donors, DQA1 in about 560, DPA1 in nearly 610, and DPB1 in just under 480. About 300 gigabases of sequencing data and tens of millions of unique TCR sequences were included in an early release covering 550 to 650 HLA-typed donors. The aim of the study was to test whether cataloging public T cell receptors could identify signatures of past pathogen exposure. Among roughly 370 genotyped donors of the cohort, an average of approximately 240,000 unique TCR beta nucleotide sequences were sequenced per donor, roughly 20% of them non-productive.

What the authors observed across the whole study: Because counts were too low, approximately 18 rarely observed V segments, including chromosome 9 orphons, were excluded from the earlier analysis of 587 of the donors. V-gene and J-gene trimming of TCR beta chains was associated with a missense DCLRE1C variant in a later genetic analysis, and the association was replicated in an independent cohort. In vitro tests confirmed that a few of the cytomegalovirus-associated TCR beta chains recognize cytomegalovirus antigens. Presence/absence analyses assumed roughly uniform sequencing depth across donors, an assumption that may not hold. Linkage disequilibrium might explain the correlated functional status among segregating V segments, but an unknown experimental factor could not be ruled out. In the study, some 160 TCR beta chains were listed as associated with cytomegalovirus. Cytomegalovirus status was reported to be diagnosed by the classifier with high specificity and sensitivity in both the original and validation cohorts. A later genetic analysis reported fewer N-insertions in productive TCRs among donors in an Asian-associated ancestry cluster than the roughly 700-donor mean. A further reported finding was that TCR beta sequences accurately predicted the HLA-A and HLA-B alleles for most subjects in the first cohort. In a later analysis, HLA-associated TCR beta chains were found to be more clonally expanded and to have lower generation probabilities than equally common non-associated chains. In an earlier analysis of some 540 of the donors, most TCR beta V segments appeared in productive rearrangements about 87% or about 30% of the time, broadly matching IMGT annotations. While some public TCRs were present in many individuals, most TCR sequences turned up only very rarely across donors. When HLA alleles, especially DR and DQ, strongly co-occurred, TCR associations were difficult to assign to individual alleles. The only immune exposure information available for the cohort was CMV serostatus. In a later analysis, the rate of TCR association differed among HLA loci, with DRB1 alleles having the most associated TCRs and HLA-C alleles having the fewest. Several of the top co-occurrence clusters appeared to be linked to parvovirus B19, influenza, CMV and Epstein-Barr virus, according to a later analysis. The sequencing pipeline was judged likely to have produced a cluster of highly shared sequence variants as a technical artifact. Because the 87-base-pair reads could not distinguish some IMGT-functional V segments, including TRBV6-2 and TRBV6-3, those segments were excluded. In a later analysis, 16,951 TCR beta sequences were associated with specific HLA alleles at a false discovery rate of 0.05. This cohort had only TCR beta chains sequenced, and the lack of alpha or paired-chain data limited which features could be detected. According to the authors, the approach could potentially be generalized to other disease states and immunological phenotypes. Because HLA typing was missing for some donors at each locus, association tests included only the typed subset. Most CMV-associated TCR beta chains appeared to be HLA-restricted in a later analysis, and the HLA associations seemed to be driven largely by CMV exposure.

The library was produced with the immunoSEQ multiplex PCR assay. For the multiplex PCR, a mixture combining 60 forward primers for TCR Vbeta segments and 13 reverse primers for TCR Jbeta segments was used. The CDR3 region of rearranged TCR beta genes was amplified from genomic DNA by a multiplex PCR assay. On the Illumina HiSeq System, the amplified TCR beta libraries were sequenced as 87-base-pair reads. From the authors' description of their analysis: A later analysis tallied around 80 million unique TCR beta chains across the 610 or so repertoires, and some 10 million of those chains were shared by two or more donors. Raw reads were error-corrected and collapsed into unique sequences by a nearest-neighbor algorithm in which closely related sequences were merged to remove PCR and sequencing errors. V, D and J gene segments were assigned by aligning CDR3 sequences to IMGT reference sequences. For a sequence to be retained, a match of at least six nucleotides was required to both a V gene segment and a J gene segment. Rearrangements were classified as productive when the CDR3 lacked stop codons and remained in frame with V and J, and all other rearrangements were classified as non-productive. CDR3 was defined by IMGT convention, running from the second conserved V-encoded cysteine to the conserved J-encoded phenylalanine. In an earlier analysis of roughly 580 of the donors, sequences lacking an unambiguous match to a single V gene segment were excluded. An earlier analysis of several hundred of the donors called V segments functional above 56.7% productive rearrangements and segregating when the between-donor standard deviation exceeded 5%. To diagnose cytomegalovirus status from the catalog of TCR beta chain sequences, a statistical classification framework was built. In a later analysis, TCR nucleotide sequences were compared against IMGT/GENE-DB human TR gene sequences so that V and J genes could be assigned. Using the TCRdist pipeline, a later analysis assigned CDR3 sequences along with most-parsimonious VDJ recombination scenarios. A later analysis defined each TCR beta chain by its CDR3 amino acid sequence plus V-gene family, and excluded reads lacking a unique V-gene family. To address suspected cross-contamination and a sequencing artifact, a later analysis removed around 600 highly shared, low-generation-probability nucleotide sequences. For each public chain, a later analysis derived a clonal expansion index from normalized ranks of inferred template counts within each repertoire. In a later analysis, generation probabilities were computed with a VDJ recombination model fitted to out-of-frame rearrangements, and the resulting probabilities were checked against IGoR. In a later analysis, hypergeometric tests were used to score TCR-TCR, TCR-HLA and TCR-CMV co-occurrence, with a repertoire-size bias correction applied to TCR pairs. To estimate false discovery rates, a later analysis permuted the HLA or CMV assignments 20 times. In a later analysis, co-occurring TCRs were grouped with DBSCAN, and TCRdist sequence similarity was added when clustering was performed within HLA-allele-positive subsets. Repertoires with fewer than 30,000 or more than 120,000 public chains, plus five repertoires with anomalous nucleotide sharing, were excluded from co-occurrence clustering. The table was pulled from immuneACCESS by TCRdb, which kept in-frame rearrangements only. Such tables lose some clones; where checked, under half of the loss comes from unresolved V genes, and the rest has no known cause. V, J and clone size were drawn from that table, and D and trimming were deduced from the DNA. In all, the sample holds 70,000 to 95,000 clones, and 62% of those were seen once. The ten largest make up 4.5% to 7% of the sample.

V sheds 0 bases and J sheds 8 bases, leaving 14 bases between their ends. CDR1 and CDR2 (PRHDT, FYEKMQ) derive from the germline V gene (reference sequence). From the cysteine through the phenylalanine, the CDR3 covers 15 amino acids. The kept DNA is CDR3 alone, 45 bases in frame from the first base. The cohort consisted of 666 healthy bone marrow donors. At the time of sampling, every cohort member was nominally healthy, though immune exposures that went unrecorded were likely present. The donor tested CMV seropositive, placing the donor among the roughly 300 seropositive members of the cohort. Each donor provided a peripheral blood sample, and peripheral blood mononuclear cells were used for TCR beta sequencing. The Qiagen DNeasy Blood Extraction Kit was used to extract genomic DNA from the blood cell samples.

The specimen sequenced was PBMCs. This clonotype was sampled from a woman younger than 45 in good health and CMV-seropositive. This chain is built from TRBV13 and TRBJ2-1, with TRBD1 tentatively as D gene (6 bases match). This receptor has the CDR3 CASSLGPTGWDEQFF. Read as DNA, the sequence is TGTGCCAGCAGCTTAGGCCCAACAGGGTGGGATGAGCAGTTCTTC. Supplemented by the reference TRBV13 and TRBJ2-1 proteins around the CDR3, the complete variable domain is AAGVIQSPRHLIKEKRETATLKCYPIPRHDTVYWYQQGPGQDPQFLISFYEKMQSDKGSIPDRFSAQQFSDYHSELNMSSLELGDSALYFCASSLGPTGWDEQFFGPGTRLTVL.